This TCR beta chain was recorded in a study of cytotoxic CD8 clonotypes in ibrutinib-treated CLL. Study context: The study recorded mean values of almost 260,000 productive templates and approximately 90,000 productive rearrangements per sample. Regarding the study as a whole: Against age-matched healthy donors, baseline clonality ran higher and tracked circulating CD8+ T-cell counts. Contraction or stability on treatment characterized the public clonotypes, which were uncommon.

The data were produced by immunoSEQ multiplex PCR, yet TCRdb's version contains in-frame clones alone and is incomplete. The repertoire consists of about 140,000 clones, with 80% occurring once and the leading ten covering 7.6%. Germline loops: CDR1 MNHEY, CDR2 SVGAGI. CDR3 size: 15 residues. V lost 4 bases and J lost 8; bases outside the gene matches: 5. Concerning this clone itself: What it binds is not known.

The sample was PBMCs, taken after 36 months of ibrutinib treatment. The chain carries TRBV6-5 and TRBJ2-1, with TRBD2 matching over 13 bases. The sequence came from a human donor with chronic lymphocytic leukemia. CDR3: CASSSGLAGEDEQFF. DNA for the CDR3: TGTGCCAGCAGTTCAGGACTAGCGGGGGAGGATGAGCAGTTCTTC.